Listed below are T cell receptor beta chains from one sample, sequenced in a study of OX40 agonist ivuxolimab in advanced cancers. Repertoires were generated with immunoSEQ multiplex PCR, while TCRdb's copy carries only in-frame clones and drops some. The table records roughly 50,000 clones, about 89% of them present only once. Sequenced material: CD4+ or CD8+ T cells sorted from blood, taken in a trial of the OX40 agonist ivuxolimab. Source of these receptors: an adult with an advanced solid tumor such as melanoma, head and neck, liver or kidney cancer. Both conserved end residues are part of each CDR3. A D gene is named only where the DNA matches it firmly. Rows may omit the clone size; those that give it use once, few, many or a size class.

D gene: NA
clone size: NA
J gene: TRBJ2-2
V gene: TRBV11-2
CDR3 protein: CASSRSRVYTGELFF
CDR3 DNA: TGTGCCAGCAGCCGCTCCAGGGTCTACACCGGGGAGCTGTTTTTT

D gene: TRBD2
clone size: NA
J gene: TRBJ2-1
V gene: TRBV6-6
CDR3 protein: CASSSGLASYNEQFF
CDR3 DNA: TGTGCCAGCAGCTCCGGACTAGCGTCCTACAATGAGCAGTTCTTC

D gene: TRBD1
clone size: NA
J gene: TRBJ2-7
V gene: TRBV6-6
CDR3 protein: CASSYSAGGSYEQYF
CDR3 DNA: TGTGCCAGCAGTTACTCGGCAGGGGGCTCCTACGAGCAGTACTTC

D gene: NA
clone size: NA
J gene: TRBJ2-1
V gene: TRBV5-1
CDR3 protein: CASSVASGGGGNEQFF
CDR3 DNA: TGCGCCAGCAGCGTGGCCTCGGGAGGAGGGGGCAATGAGCAGTTCTTC

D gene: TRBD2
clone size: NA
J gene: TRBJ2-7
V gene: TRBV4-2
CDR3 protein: CASSSSGRGTYEQYF
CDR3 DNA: TGTGCCAGCAGCTCCAGCGGGAGGGGAACCTACGAGCAGTACTTC

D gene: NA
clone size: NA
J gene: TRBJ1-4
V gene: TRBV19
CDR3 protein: CASSTRGANEKLFF
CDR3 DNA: TGTGCCAGTAGTACGAGGGGAGCTAATGAAAAACTGTTTTTT

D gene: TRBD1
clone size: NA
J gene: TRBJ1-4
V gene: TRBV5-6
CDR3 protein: CASSYDRGYEKLFF
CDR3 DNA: TGTGCCAGCAGCTATGACAGGGGGTATGAAAAACTGTTTTTT

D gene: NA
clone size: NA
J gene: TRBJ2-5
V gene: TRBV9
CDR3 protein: CAIQETQYF
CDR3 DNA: TGTGCCATCCAAGAGACCCAGTACTTC

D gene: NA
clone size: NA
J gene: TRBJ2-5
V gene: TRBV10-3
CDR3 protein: CAITGDLETQYF
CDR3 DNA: TGTGCCATCACTGGGGACTTGGAGACCCAGTACTTC

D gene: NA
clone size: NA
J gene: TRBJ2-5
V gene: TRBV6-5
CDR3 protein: CASSYSWGRNKETQYF
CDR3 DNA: TGTGCCAGCAGTTACTCGTGGGGCCGGAATAAAGAGACCCAGTACTTC

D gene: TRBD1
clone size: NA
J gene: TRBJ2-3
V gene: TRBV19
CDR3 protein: CASSEDRGLYTDTQYF
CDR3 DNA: TGTGCCAGTAGTGAAGACAGGGGGTTATACACAGATACGCAGTATTTT

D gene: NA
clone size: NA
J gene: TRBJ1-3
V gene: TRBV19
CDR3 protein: CASSNRAAGNTIYF
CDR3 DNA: TGTGCCAGTAGTAATCGGGCAGCGGGAAACACCATATATTTT

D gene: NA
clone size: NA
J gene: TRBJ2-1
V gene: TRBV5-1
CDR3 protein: CASSLPAVYNEQFF
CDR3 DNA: TGCGCCAGCAGCTTGCCCGCGGTATACAATGAGCAGTTCTTC

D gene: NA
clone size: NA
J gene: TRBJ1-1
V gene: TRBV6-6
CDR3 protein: CASSYESEGNTEAFF
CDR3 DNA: TGTGCCAGCAGTTATGAGTCGGAGGGGAACACTGAAGCTTTCTTT

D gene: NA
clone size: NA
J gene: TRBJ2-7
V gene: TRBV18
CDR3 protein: CASSPYASSYEQYF
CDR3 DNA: TGTGCCAGCTCACCATATGCCAGTTCCTACGAGCAGTACTTC

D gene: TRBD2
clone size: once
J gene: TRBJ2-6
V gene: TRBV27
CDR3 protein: CASSPLPGGSGANVLTF
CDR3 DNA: TGTGCCAGCAGTCCACTCCCGGGAGGCTCTGGGGCCAACGTCCTGACTTTC

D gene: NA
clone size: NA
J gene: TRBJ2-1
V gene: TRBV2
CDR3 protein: CASRTGTLAYNEQFF
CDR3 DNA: TGTGCCAGCAGAACCGGGACCTTGGCTTACAATGAGCAGTTCTTC

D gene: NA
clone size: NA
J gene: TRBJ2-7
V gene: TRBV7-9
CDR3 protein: CASSPTGQSYEQYF
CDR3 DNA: TGTGCCAGCAGTCCTACCGGACAATCCTACGAGCAGTACTTC

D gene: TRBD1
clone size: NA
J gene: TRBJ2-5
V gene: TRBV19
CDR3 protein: CASNPGQEQETQYF
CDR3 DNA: TGTGCCAGTAACCCGGGACAGGAACAAGAGACCCAGTACTTC

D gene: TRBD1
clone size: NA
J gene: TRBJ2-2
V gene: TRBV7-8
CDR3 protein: CASSVRGQLPGELFF
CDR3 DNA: TGTGCCAGCAGCGTTAGGGGACAGTTGCCCGGGGAGCTGTTTTTT